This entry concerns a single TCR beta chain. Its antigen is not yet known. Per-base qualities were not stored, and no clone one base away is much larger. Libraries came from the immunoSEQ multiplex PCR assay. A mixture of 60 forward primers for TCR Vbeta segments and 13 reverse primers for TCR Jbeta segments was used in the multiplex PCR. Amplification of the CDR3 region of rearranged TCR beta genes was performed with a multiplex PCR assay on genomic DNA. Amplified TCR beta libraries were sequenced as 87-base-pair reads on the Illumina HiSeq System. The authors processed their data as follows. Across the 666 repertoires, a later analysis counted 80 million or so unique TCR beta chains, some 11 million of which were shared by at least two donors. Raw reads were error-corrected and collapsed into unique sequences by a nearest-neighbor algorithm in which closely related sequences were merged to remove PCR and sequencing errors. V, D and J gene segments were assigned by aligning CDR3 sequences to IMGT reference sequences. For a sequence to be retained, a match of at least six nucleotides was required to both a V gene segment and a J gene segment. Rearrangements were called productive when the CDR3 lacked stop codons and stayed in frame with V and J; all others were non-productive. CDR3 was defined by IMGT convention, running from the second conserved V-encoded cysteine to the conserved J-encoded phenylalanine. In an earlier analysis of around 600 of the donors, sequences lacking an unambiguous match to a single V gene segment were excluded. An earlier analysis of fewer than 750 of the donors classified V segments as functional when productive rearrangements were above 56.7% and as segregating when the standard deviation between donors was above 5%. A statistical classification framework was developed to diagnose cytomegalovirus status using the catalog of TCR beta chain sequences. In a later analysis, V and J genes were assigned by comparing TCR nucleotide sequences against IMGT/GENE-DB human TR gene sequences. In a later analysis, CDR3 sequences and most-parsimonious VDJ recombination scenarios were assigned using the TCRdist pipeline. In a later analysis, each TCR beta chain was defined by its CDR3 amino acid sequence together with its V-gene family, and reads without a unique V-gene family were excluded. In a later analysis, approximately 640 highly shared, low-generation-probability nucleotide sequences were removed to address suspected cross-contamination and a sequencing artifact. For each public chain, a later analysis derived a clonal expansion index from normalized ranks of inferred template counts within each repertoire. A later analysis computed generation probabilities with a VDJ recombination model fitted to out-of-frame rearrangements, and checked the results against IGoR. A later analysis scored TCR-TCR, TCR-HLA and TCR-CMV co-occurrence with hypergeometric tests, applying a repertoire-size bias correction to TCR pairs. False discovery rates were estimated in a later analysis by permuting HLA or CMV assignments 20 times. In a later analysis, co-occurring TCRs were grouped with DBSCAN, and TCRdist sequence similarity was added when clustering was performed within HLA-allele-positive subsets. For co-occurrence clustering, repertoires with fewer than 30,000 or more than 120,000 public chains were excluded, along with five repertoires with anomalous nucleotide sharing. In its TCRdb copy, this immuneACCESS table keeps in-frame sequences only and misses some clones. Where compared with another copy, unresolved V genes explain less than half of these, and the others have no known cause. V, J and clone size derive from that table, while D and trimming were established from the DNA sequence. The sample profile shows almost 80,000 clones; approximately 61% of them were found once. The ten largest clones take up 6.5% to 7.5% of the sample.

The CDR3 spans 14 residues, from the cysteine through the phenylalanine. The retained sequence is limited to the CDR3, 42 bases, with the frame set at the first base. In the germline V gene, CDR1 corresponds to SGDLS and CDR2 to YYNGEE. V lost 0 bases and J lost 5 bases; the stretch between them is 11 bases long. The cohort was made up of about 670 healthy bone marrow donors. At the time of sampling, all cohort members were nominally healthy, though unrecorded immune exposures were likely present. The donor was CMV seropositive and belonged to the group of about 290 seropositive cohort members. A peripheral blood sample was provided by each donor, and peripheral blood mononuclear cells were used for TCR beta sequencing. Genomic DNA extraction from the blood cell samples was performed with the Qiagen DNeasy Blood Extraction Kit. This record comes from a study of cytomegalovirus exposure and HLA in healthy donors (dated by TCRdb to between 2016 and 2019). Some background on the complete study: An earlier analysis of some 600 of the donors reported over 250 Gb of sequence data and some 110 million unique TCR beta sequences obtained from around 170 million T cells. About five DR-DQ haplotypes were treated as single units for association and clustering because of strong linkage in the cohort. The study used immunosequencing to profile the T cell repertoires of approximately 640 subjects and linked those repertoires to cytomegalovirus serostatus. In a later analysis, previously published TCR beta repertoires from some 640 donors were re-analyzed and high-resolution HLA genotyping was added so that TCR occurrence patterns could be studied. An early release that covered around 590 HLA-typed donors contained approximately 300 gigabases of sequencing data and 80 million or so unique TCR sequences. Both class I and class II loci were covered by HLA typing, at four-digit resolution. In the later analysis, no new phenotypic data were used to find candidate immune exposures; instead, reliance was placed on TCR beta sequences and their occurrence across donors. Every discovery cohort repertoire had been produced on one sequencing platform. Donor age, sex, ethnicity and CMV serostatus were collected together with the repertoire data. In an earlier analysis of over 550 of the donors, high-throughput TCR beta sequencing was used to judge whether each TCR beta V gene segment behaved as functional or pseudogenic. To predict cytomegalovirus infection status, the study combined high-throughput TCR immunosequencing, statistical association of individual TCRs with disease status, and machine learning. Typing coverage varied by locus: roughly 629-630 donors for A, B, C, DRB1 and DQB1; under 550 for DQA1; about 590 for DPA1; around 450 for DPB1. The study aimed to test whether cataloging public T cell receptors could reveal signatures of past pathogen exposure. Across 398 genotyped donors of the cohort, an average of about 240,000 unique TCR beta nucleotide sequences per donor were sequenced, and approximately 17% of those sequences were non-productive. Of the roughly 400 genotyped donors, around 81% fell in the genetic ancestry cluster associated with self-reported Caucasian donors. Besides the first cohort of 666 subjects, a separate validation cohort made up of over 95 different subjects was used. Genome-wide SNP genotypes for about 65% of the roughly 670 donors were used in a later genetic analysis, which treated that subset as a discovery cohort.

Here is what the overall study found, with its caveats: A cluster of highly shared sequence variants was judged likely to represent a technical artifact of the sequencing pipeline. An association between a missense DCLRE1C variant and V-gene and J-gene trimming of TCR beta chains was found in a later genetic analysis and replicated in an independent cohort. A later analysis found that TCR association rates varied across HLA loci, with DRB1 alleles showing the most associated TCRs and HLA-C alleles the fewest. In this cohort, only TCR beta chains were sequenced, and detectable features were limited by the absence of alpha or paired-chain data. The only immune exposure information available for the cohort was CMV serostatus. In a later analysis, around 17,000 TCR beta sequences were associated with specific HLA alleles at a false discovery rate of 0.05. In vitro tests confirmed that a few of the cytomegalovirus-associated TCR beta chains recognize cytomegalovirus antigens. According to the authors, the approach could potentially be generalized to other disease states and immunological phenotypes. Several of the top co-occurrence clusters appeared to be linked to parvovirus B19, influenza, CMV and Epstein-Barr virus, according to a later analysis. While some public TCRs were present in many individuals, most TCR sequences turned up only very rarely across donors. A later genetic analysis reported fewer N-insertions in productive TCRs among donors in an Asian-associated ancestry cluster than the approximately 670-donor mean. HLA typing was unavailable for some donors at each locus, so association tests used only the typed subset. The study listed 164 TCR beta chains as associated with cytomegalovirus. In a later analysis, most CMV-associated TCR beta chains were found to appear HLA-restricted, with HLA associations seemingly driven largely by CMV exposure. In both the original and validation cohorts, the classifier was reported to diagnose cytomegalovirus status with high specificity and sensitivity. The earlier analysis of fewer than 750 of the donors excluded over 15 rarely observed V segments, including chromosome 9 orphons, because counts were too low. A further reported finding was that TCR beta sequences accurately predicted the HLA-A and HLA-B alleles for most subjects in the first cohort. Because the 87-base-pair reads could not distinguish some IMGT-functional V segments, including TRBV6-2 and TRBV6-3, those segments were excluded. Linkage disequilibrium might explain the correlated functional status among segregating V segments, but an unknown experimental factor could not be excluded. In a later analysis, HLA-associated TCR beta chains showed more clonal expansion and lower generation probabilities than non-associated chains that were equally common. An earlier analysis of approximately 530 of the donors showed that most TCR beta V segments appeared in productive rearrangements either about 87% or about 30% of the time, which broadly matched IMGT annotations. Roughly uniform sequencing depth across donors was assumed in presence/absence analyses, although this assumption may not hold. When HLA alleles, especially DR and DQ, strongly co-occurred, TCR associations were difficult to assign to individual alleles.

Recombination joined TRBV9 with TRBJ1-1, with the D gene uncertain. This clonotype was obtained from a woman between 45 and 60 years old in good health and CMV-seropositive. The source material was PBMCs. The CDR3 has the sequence CASSVGSGGTEAFF. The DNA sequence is TGTGCCAGCAGCGTAGGGTCAGGCGGGACTGAAGCTTTCTTT.